A selection of T cell receptor beta chains follows, all from one sample in a study of response to subunit inactivated influenza vaccine. TCRdb redid the calling of the RT-PCR reads with MiXCR, one entry per CDR3 protein. The sample shows hundreds of thousands of distinct CDR3 sequences, around 14% of them seen only once. The sample in question was PBMCs from blood, obtained 14 days before vaccination. The source is a man in his forties or fifties who received an inactivated influenza vaccine. CDR3s include the opening cysteine and the closing phenylalanine or tryptophan. The order of the fields is clone size, V gene, J gene, D gene, CDR3 protein, CDR3 DNA. D genes are given only for firm matches. The size of a clone is reported for some rows only, either as once, few or many, or as a class for expanded clones.

clone_size: few
v_call: TRBV12-3/TRBV12-4
j_call: TRBJ2-1
d_call: NA
cdr3_aa: CASSLWFGPGTGNEQFF
cdr3_nt: TGTGCCAGCAGTTTATGGTTTGGGCCAGGAACGGGCAATGAGCAGTTCTTC

clone_size: NA
v_call: TRBV14
j_call: TRBJ2-2
d_call: NA
cdr3_aa: CASSQLTGELFF
cdr3_nt: TGTGCCAGCAGCCAACTAACCGGGGAGCTGTTTTTT

clone_size: NA
v_call: TRBV29-1
j_call: TRBJ2-2
d_call: NA
cdr3_aa: CSAGGNTGELFF
cdr3_nt: TGCAGCGCTGGGGGGAACACCGGGGAGCTGTTTTTT

clone_size: few
v_call: TRBV20-1
j_call: TRBJ1-4
d_call: NA
cdr3_aa: CSATADQNWATNEKLFF
cdr3_nt: TGCAGTGCAACCGCTGACCAGAATTGGGCAACTAATGAAAAACTGTTTTTT

clone_size: many
v_call: TRBV27
j_call: TRBJ2-7
d_call: NA
cdr3_aa: CASSLTATYEQYF
cdr3_nt: TGTGCCAGCAGTTTAACTGCTACCTACGAGCAGTACTTC

clone_size: NA
v_call: TRBV18
j_call: TRBJ1-1
d_call: NA
cdr3_aa: CASSHQDRNTEAFF
cdr3_nt: TGTGCCAGCTCACACCAGGACAGGAACACTGAAGCTTTCTTT

clone_size: NA
v_call: TRBV7-9
j_call: TRBJ2-1
d_call: TRBD2
cdr3_aa: CASSPGLGVDNEQFF
cdr3_nt: TGTGCCAGCAGCCCGGGACTAGGAGTGGACAATGAGCAGTTCTTC

clone_size: few
v_call: TRBV29-1
j_call: TRBJ2-6
d_call: NA
cdr3_aa: CSVEELSGANVLTF
cdr3_nt: TGCAGCGTTGAGGAGTTATCTGGGGCCAACGTCCTGACTTTC

clone_size: NA
v_call: TRBV4-3
j_call: TRBJ2-7
d_call: NA
cdr3_aa: CASSQAVTTYEQYF
cdr3_nt: TGCGCCAGCAGCCAAGCGGTCACTACCTACGAGCAGTACTTC

clone_size: few
v_call: TRBV13
j_call: TRBJ2-2
d_call: NA
cdr3_aa: CASSFLTMGELFF
cdr3_nt: TGTGCCAGCAGCTTTTTAACCATGGGGGAGCTGTTTTTT

clone_size: NA
v_call: TRBV7-9
j_call: TRBJ2-6
d_call: NA
cdr3_aa: CASSLPGLSSGANVLTF
cdr3_nt: TGTGCCAGCAGCTTACCGGGGCTTAGCTCTGGGGCCAACGTCCTGACTTTC

clone_size: NA
v_call: TRBV5-1
j_call: TRBJ2-5
d_call: NA
cdr3_aa: CASRKLGVGEETQYF
cdr3_nt: TGCGCCAGCAGGAAACTCGGGGTAGGGGAAGAGACCCAGTACTTC

clone_size: NA
v_call: TRBV27
j_call: TRBJ2-5
d_call: TRBD1
cdr3_aa: CASSPEPTGKKETQYF
cdr3_nt: TGTGCCAGCAGTCCCGAGCCGACAGGGAAGAAGGAGACCCAGTACTTC

clone_size: many
v_call: TRBV4-1
j_call: TRBJ1-2
d_call: NA
cdr3_aa: CASSQEGGIYGYTF
cdr3_nt: TGCGCCAGCAGCCAAGAGGGGGGGATCTATGGCTACACCTTC

clone_size: few
v_call: TRBV27
j_call: TRBJ2-3
d_call: NA
cdr3_aa: CASSFLGEAATDTQYF
cdr3_nt: TGTGCCAGCAGTTTCCTAGGGGAGGCCGCCACAGATACGCAGTATTTT

clone_size: NA
v_call: TRBV24-1
j_call: TRBJ1-2
d_call: NA
cdr3_aa: CATSDSERSGDYGYTF
cdr3_nt: TGTGCCACCAGTGACTCGGAGCGGTCGGGGGACTATGGCTACACCTTC

clone_size: few
v_call: TRBV11-2
j_call: TRBJ2-1
d_call: TRBD1
cdr3_aa: CASSLPRERGPVYNEQFF
cdr3_nt: TGTGCCAGCAGCCTCCCCAGAGAGAGGGGGCCGGTATACAATGAGCAGTTCTTC

clone_size: NA
v_call: TRBV4-2
j_call: TRBJ2-1
d_call: NA
cdr3_aa: CASSTQGGAVYNEQFF
cdr3_nt: TGTGCCAGCAGCACGCAGGGGGGGGCGGTCTACAATGAGCAGTTCTTC

clone_size: few
v_call: TRBV20-1
j_call: TRBJ1-6
d_call: NA
cdr3_aa: CSAPWGLGSSPLHF
cdr3_nt: TGCAGTGCTCCGTGGGGTCTAGGCTCTTCACCCCTCCACTTT

clone_size: NA
v_call: TRBV29-1
j_call: TRBJ1-1
d_call: TRBD1
cdr3_aa: CSVGPDRGGTEAFF
cdr3_nt: TGCAGCGTTGGACCTGACAGGGGCGGCACTGAAGCTTTCTTT

clone_size: few
v_call: TRBV2
j_call: TRBJ2-7
d_call: NA
cdr3_aa: CASSEEITYEQYF
cdr3_nt: TGTGCCAGCAGTGAGGAGATTACCTACGAGCAGTACTTC

clone_size: few
v_call: TRBV10-1
j_call: TRBJ2-3
d_call: TRBD1
cdr3_aa: CASSEGQADTQYF
cdr3_nt: TGCGCCAGCAGTGAAGGACAGGCAGATACGCAGTATTTT

clone_size: few
v_call: TRBV6-2/TRBV6-3
j_call: TRBJ2-7
d_call: NA
cdr3_aa: CASSYRAVYEQYF
cdr3_nt: TGTGCCAGCAGTTACAGGGCAGTCTACGAGCAGTACTTC

clone_size: NA
v_call: TRBV18
j_call: TRBJ2-3
d_call: NA
cdr3_aa: CASSPETTGGTDTQYF
cdr3_nt: TGTGCCAGCTCCCCCGAAACGACAGGAGGCACAGATACGCAGTATTTT

clone_size: NA
v_call: TRBV24-1
j_call: TRBJ1-1
d_call: NA
cdr3_aa: CATSDPQFSEAFF
cdr3_nt: TGTGCCACCAGTGATCCCCAGTTCTCTGAAGCTTTCTTT

clone_size: few
v_call: TRBV18
j_call: TRBJ2-5
d_call: NA
cdr3_aa: CASSPSTTLLETQYF
cdr3_nt: TGTGCCAGCTCACCATCGACTACCCTCCTGGAGACCCAGTACTTC

clone_size: NA
v_call: TRBV29-1
j_call: TRBJ2-1
d_call: TRBD1
cdr3_aa: CSVGTGVYNEQFF
cdr3_nt: TGCAGCGTCGGGACAGGGGTCTACAATGAGCAGTTCTTC

clone_size: NA
v_call: TRBV11-2
j_call: TRBJ1-4
d_call: NA
cdr3_aa: CASSFGPFGLNEKLFF
cdr3_nt: TGTGCCAGCAGCTTCGGACCGTTCGGGCTCAATGAAAAACTGTTTTTT

clone_size: many
v_call: TRBV7-2
j_call: TRBJ2-1
d_call: NA
cdr3_aa: CASSADFYEQFF
cdr3_nt: TGTGCCAGCAGCGCGGATTTCTATGAGCAGTTCTTC

clone_size: many
v_call: TRBV5-5
j_call: TRBJ2-1
d_call: NA
cdr3_aa: CASSLGQVGNEQFF
cdr3_nt: TGTGCCAGCAGCTTGGGACAGGTGGGAAATGAGCAGTTCTTC

clone_size: few
v_call: TRBV5-4
j_call: TRBJ1-4
d_call: TRBD1
cdr3_aa: CASSLEGDRAEKLFF
cdr3_nt: TGTGCCAGCAGCTTGGAGGGTGACAGGGCCGAAAAACTGTTTTTT

clone_size: NA
v_call: TRBV7-8
j_call: TRBJ2-4
d_call: NA
cdr3_aa: CASSLGPPGTLAKNIQYF
cdr3_nt: TGTGCCAGCAGCTTAGGTCCTCCGGGGACCCTAGCCAAAAACATTCAGTACTTC

clone_size: NA
v_call: TRBV29-1
j_call: TRBJ2-3
d_call: TRBD2
cdr3_aa: CSVLGTSGGGDTQYF
cdr3_nt: TGCAGCGTCCTGGGGACTAGCGGGGGGGGAGATACGCAGTATTTT

clone_size: many
v_call: TRBV4-1
j_call: TRBJ1-5
d_call: NA
cdr3_aa: CASSQDREYSNQPQHF
cdr3_nt: TGCGCCAGCAGCCAAGATAGGGAGTATAGCAATCAGCCCCAGCATTTT

clone_size: few
v_call: TRBV11-1
j_call: TRBJ2-1
d_call: TRBD1
cdr3_aa: CASSYLLGQFPSYNEQFF
cdr3_nt: TGTGCCAGCAGCTATTTACTGGGACAGTTCCCCTCCTACAATGAGCAGTTCTTC

clone_size: NA
v_call: TRBV12-3/TRBV12-4
j_call: TRBJ2-3
d_call: NA
cdr3_aa: CASSIKYTDTQYF
cdr3_nt: TGTGCCAGCAGTATAAAGTACACAGATACGCAGTATTTT

clone_size: few
v_call: TRBV7-3
j_call: TRBJ2-6
d_call: NA
cdr3_aa: CASSLVPPQGFMGANVLTF
cdr3_nt: TGTGCCAGCAGCTTAGTCCCCCCACAGGGCTTTATGGGGGCCAACGTCCTGACTTTC

clone_size: few
v_call: TRBV20-1
j_call: TRBJ2-1
d_call: TRBD2
cdr3_aa: CSAWGTSGGASYNEQFF
cdr3_nt: TGCAGTGCTTGGGGGACTAGCGGGGGGGCCTCCTACAATGAGCAGTTCTTC

clone_size: NA
v_call: TRBV29-1
j_call: TRBJ2-7
d_call: NA
cdr3_aa: CSGSDGYEQYF
cdr3_nt: TGCAGCGGGTCCGACGGCTACGAGCAGTACTTC

clone_size: many
v_call: TRBV5-1
j_call: TRBJ1-3
d_call: NA
cdr3_aa: CASSLGRSSGNTIYF
cdr3_nt: TGCGCCAGCAGCTTGGGACGGAGCTCTGGAAACACCATATATTTT

clone_size: few
v_call: TRBV4-1
j_call: TRBJ2-5
d_call: TRBD1
cdr3_aa: CASSQGKGIRPGQQETQYF
cdr3_nt: TGCGCCAGCAGCCAAGGTAAAGGCATACGCCCGGGACAGCAAGAGACCCAGTACTTC

clone_size: few
v_call: TRBV7-2
j_call: TRBJ1-5
d_call: NA
cdr3_aa: CASSLAGLRHQPQHF
cdr3_nt: TGTGCCAGCAGCTTAGCGGGTCTCAGGCACCAGCCCCAGCATTTT

clone_size: NA
v_call: TRBV27
j_call: TRBJ2-3
d_call: NA
cdr3_aa: CASSPYEGTDTQYF
cdr3_nt: TGTGCCAGCAGTCCCTATGAGGGTACAGATACGCAGTATTTT

clone_size: NA
v_call: TRBV6-5
j_call: TRBJ2-7
d_call: NA
cdr3_aa: CASSYSMADYTDEQYF
cdr3_nt: TGTGCCAGCAGTTACTCGATGGCAGATTATACCGACGAGCAGTACTTC

clone_size: few
v_call: TRBV7-3
j_call: TRBJ2-1
d_call: NA
cdr3_aa: CASSLRGPSILHNEQFF
cdr3_nt: TGTGCCAGCAGCTTAAGAGGTCCCAGCATCCTACACAATGAGCAGTTCTTC

clone_size: NA
v_call: TRBV2
j_call: TRBJ2-3
d_call: NA
cdr3_aa: CASSEKYTQYF
cdr3_nt: TGTGCCAGCAGTGAAAAATATACGCAGTATTTT

clone_size: NA
v_call: TRBV7-2
j_call: TRBJ1-6
d_call: NA
cdr3_aa: CASTIGAGSPLHF
cdr3_nt: TGTGCCAGCACTATAGGGGCCGGATCACCCCTCCACTTT

clone_size: few
v_call: TRBV4-2
j_call: TRBJ1-4
d_call: TRBD1
cdr3_aa: CASSRRDRGGEKLFF
cdr3_nt: TGTGCCAGCAGCCGCCGGGACAGGGGAGGCGAAAAACTGTTTTTT

clone_size: many
v_call: TRBV12-3/TRBV12-4
j_call: TRBJ2-1
d_call: NA
cdr3_aa: CASGPGNEQFF
cdr3_nt: TGTGCCAGCGGGCCAGGAAATGAGCAGTTCTTC

clone_size: few
v_call: TRBV20-1
j_call: TRBJ1-1
d_call: TRBD1
cdr3_aa: CSATGTGVQRGAEAFF
cdr3_nt: TGCAGTGCTACCGGGACAGGGGTCCAGAGGGGCGCTGAAGCTTTCTTT

clone_size: NA
v_call: TRBV6-1
j_call: TRBJ1-4
d_call: NA
cdr3_aa: CASSSLGGPNEKLFF
cdr3_nt: TGTGCCAGCAGCAGCCTCGGGGGCCCGAATGAAAAACTGTTTTTT